This T cell receptor (beta chain) is from a study of cytomegalovirus exposure and HLA in healthy donors. Study-level points and caveats: Despite most TCR sequences being rare, some public TCRs occurred in many donors. It was taken for granted in presence/absence analyses that sequencing depth across donors was roughly uniform.

In germline, CDR1 is SEHNR, CDR2 FQNEAQ (reference sequence). V was trimmed by 4 bases and J by 4 bases, leaving 13 bases between them. CDR3 size: 14 residues. In regard to this clone: Its specificity is unknown.

With 60 Vbeta and 13 Jbeta primers, the PCR was carried out. The repertoire was sequenced with immunoSEQ multiplex PCR; TCRdb's copy has only in-frame clones and lacks some. The sample lists 60,000 to 100,000 clones, 60% to 85% occurring once. Sequenced material: PBMCs. The sequence came from a male donor in good health and CMV-seropositive. The chain employs TRBV7-9 and TRBJ1-1, with D possibly TRBD1 on 5 matching bases. Written as DNA, the CDR3 is TGTGCCAGCAGCTCCCGGTTGGGGGGCACTGAAGCTTTCTTT. Protein: CASSSRLGGTEAFF.